The T cell receptor beta chain under discussion was sequenced for a study of radiotherapy plus CTLA-4 blockade in lung cancer. Study findings and constraints: Together with interferon-beta, which increased in serum after radiation, early dynamic changes in blood T cell clones were reportedly the best predictors of response. After treatment with radiotherapy plus ipilimumab, TCR clones that came from the tumor expanded in blood.

Each patient with chemo-refractory metastatic non-small-cell lung cancer was treated with focal radiation plus CTLA-4 blockade using ipilimumab. Germline lookup yields CDR1 SGHVS and CDR2 FNYEAQ. This CDR3 has 16 residues. V shed 0 bases and J shed 1 base, with 7 bases lying between them. Libraries were prepared by immunoSEQ multiplex PCR; TCRdb keeps only in-frame clonotypes and omits some of them. Of over 60,000 clones detected, 80% to 90% appear once; the ten largest clones hold 40%. Comments on this clone: Its target is unknown.

Sequencing was performed on peripheral blood, taken from a patient treated with radiotherapy plus ipilimumab. This sequence originates from a human donor with non-small cell lung cancer that progressed on radiotherapy plus ipilimumab. The chain uses TRBV7-6 and TRBJ2-6, with a tentative D call TRBD2 (5 bases). The CDR3 sequence is CASSLAGASGANVLTF. DNA for the CDR3: TGTGCCAGCAGCTTAGCGGGAGCGTCTGGGGCCAACGTCCTGACTTTC.